This T cell receptor beta chain came from a study of cytotoxic CD8 clonotypes in ibrutinib-treated CLL. Study context: The average sample held approximately 260,000 productive templates and 91,000 or so productive rearrangements.

Libraries were prepared by immunoSEQ multiplex PCR; TCRdb keeps only in-frame clonotypes and omits some of them. The table shows over 8,500 clones, with around three quarters occurring only once. Turning to this clone: What it binds is unknown.

Study-wide findings and caveats: Sampling times, which were not matched between the groups, differed between sustained-remission patients and progressing patients. Public clonotypes, found uncommonly, either contracted or stayed stable on treatment.

The germline gives CDR1 MNHEY, CDR2 SMNVEV (reference sequence). The CDR3 covers 14 residues. V was shortened by 0 bases and J by 5 bases, with 8 bases between the two germline ends. The starting material was PBMCs, obtained at disease progression, from a patient treated with ibrutinib. The receptor was isolated from a human donor with chronic lymphocytic leukemia. This chain connects TRBV27 to TRBJ1-5, with D unresolved. The CDR3 DNA reads TGTGCCAGCAGTTTATCCAGACGGGATCAGCCCCAGCATTTT. Encoded protein: CASSLSRRDQPQHF.